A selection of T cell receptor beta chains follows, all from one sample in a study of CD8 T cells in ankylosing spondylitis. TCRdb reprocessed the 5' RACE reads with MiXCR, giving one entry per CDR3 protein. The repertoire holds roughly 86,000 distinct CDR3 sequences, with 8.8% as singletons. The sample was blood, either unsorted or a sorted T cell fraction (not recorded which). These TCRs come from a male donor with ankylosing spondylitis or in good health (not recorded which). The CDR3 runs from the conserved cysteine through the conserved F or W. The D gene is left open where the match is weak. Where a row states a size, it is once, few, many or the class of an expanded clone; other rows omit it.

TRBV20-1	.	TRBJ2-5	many	CSAKPPAIQETQYF	TGCAGTGCTAAACCCCCGGCAATCCAAGAGACCCAGTACTTC
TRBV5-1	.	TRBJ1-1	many	CASSLLGLETEAFF	TGCGCCAGCAGCTTGTTGGGATTAGAGACTGAAGCTTTCTTT
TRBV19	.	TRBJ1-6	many	CASKGYDNSPLHF	TGTGCCAGTAAGGGTTACGATAATTCACCCCTCCACTTT
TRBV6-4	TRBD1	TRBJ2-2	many	CASSAQGTVSATGELFF	TGTGCCAGCAGCGCACAGGGGACGGTTAGTGCCACCGGGGAGCTGTTTTTT
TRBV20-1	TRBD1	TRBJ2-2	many	CSAKTGGVTGELFF	TGCAGTGCCAAGACAGGGGGGGTCACCGGGGAGCTGTTTTTT
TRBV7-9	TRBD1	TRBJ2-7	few	CASSAGQVTYEQYF	TGTGCCAGCAGCGCGGGACAGGTTACTTACGAGCAGTACTTC
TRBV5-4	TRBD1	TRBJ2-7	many	CASSLGQGDEQYF	TGTGCCAGCAGCCTCGGACAGGGTGACGAGCAGTACTTC
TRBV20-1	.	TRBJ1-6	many	CSASRQGIYKLGDSPLHF	TGCAGTGCTAGTCGGCAGGGAATTTATAAACTCGGGGATTCACCCCTCCACTTT
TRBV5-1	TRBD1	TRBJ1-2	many	CASSPWTGDGYTF	TGCGCCAGCAGCCCTTGGACAGGGGATGGCTACACCTTC
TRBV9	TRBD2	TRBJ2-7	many	CASSPGGAGEQYF	TGTGCCAGCAGCCCCGGGGGGGCAGGGGAGCAGTACTTC
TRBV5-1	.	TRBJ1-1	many	CASSLGRGTEAFF	TGCGCCAGCAGTTTGGGGAGAGGTACTGAAGCTTTCTTT
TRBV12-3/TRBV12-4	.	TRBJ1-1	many	CASSFPPPRNTEAFF	TGTGCCAGCAGTTTCCCCCCCCCACGGAACACTGAAGCTTTCTTT
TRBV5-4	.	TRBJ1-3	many	CASMQATGDTIYF	TGTGCCAGCATGCAGGCCACGGGTGACACCATATATTTT
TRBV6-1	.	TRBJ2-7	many	CASSERREQYF	TGTGCCAGCAGTGAAAGGAGAGAGCAGTACTTC
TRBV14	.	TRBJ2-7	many	CASSQDEALPYEQYF	TGTGCCAGCAGCCAAGATGAGGCGCTGCCCTACGAGCAGTACTTC
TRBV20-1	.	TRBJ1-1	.	CSARVGVNTEAFF	TGCAGTGCTAGAGTCGGGGTTAACACTGAAGCTTTCTTT
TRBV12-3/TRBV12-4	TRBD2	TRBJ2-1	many	CASSLIGTSGNEQFF	TGTGCCAGCAGTTTAATCGGGACTAGCGGCAATGAGCAGTTCTTC
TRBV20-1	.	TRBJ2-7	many	CSARVSPGEIYEQYF	TGCAGTGCTAGAGTCTCCCCGGGGGAGATCTACGAGCAGTACTTC
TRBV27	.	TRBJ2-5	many	CASSLGGRIQETQYF	TGTGCCAGCAGTTTGGGGGGACGTATTCAAGAGACCCAGTACTTC
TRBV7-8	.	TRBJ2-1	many	CASSLGPGTSSGEQFF	TGTGCCAGCAGCTTAGGCCCCGGGACATCATCAGGTGAGCAGTTCTTC
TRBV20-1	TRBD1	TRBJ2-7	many	CSARDISGTGSSYEQYF	TGCAGTGCTAGGGATATTTCCGGGACAGGGAGCTCCTACGAGCAGTACTTC
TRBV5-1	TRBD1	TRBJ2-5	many	CASSLNAPGQGGETQYF	TGCGCCAGCAGCTTAAATGCTCCGGGACAGGGAGGAGAGACCCAGTACTTC
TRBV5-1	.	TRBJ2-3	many	CASSLENPPTDTQYF	TGCGCCAGCAGCTTGGAAAACCCCCCCACAGATACGCAGTATTTT
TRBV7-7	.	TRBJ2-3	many	CASSKGQAGTDTQYF	TGTGCTAGCAGCAAGGGGCAGGCGGGCACAGATACGCAGTATTTT
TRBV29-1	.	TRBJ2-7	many	CSVEENFGSYEQYF	TGCAGCGTTGAAGAGAATTTCGGGTCCTACGAGCAGTACTTC
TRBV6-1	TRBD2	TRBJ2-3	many	CASSHYLAGGEDTQYF	TGTGCCAGCAGCCACTATCTAGCGGGAGGAGAAGATACGCAGTATTTT
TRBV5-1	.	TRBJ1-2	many	CASSLAELNNYGYTF	TGCGCCAGCAGCTTGGCCGAACTGAATAACTATGGCTACACCTTC
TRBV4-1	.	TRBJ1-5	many	CASSQDKNSNQPQHF	TGCGCCAGCAGCCAAGACAAGAATAGCAATCAGCCCCAGCATTTT
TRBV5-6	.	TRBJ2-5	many	CASSVWRETQYF	TGTGCCAGCAGCGTATGGAGAGAGACCCAGTACTTC
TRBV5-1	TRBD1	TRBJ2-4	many	CASSPLLDRGINIQYF	TGCGCCAGCAGCCCCCTTCTAGACAGGGGGATTAACATTCAGTACTTC
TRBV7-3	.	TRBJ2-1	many	CASSLGLLNEQFF	TGTGCCAGCAGCTTAGGACTGCTCAATGAGCAGTTCTTC
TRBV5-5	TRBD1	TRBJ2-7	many	CASSLDRDYEQYF	TGTGCCAGCAGCCTGGACAGGGACTACGAGCAGTACTTC
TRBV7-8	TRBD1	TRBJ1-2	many	CASSFLGTDANYGYTF	TGTGCCAGCAGCTTTTTAGGGACAGATGCTAACTATGGCTACACCTTC
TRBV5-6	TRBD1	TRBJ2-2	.	CASSSGTGVLTGELFF	TGTGCCAGCAGCTCCGGGACAGGGGTGTTGACCGGGGAGCTGTTTTTT
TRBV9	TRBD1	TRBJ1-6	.	CASSVSGGGSPLHF	TGTGCCAGCAGCGTATCAGGGGGGGGATCACCCCTCCACTTT
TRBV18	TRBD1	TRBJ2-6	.	CASSSVDRGRSGANVLTF	TGTGCCAGCTCATCAGTGGACAGGGGGCGTTCTGGGGCCAACGTCCTGACTTTC
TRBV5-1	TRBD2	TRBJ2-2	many	CASSLLAGENTGELFF	TGCGCCAGCAGCTTGCTAGCGGGGGAGAACACCGGGGAGCTGTTTTTT
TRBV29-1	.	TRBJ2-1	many	CSVGPASSYNEQFF	TGCAGCGTTGGTCCCGCCAGCTCCTACAATGAGCAGTTCTTC
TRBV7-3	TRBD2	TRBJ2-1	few	CASSLTSGGASYNEQFF	TGTGCCAGCAGCTTAACTAGCGGGGGGGCGTCCTACAATGAGCAGTTCTTC
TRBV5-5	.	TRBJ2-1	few	CASSSLVLQQGEQFF	TGTGCCAGCAGCTCGCTGGTACTACAACAGGGTGAGCAGTTCTTC
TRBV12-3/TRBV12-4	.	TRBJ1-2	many	CASSLGINGYTF	TGTGCCAGCAGTTTGGGTATCAATGGCTACACCTTC